This is a list of T cell receptor beta chains from one sample in a study of T cell repertoires in chronic hepatitis B. Assay: immunoSEQ multiplex PCR; the TCRdb copy retains only in-frame clones and omits some. The sample lists approximately 710 clones; about nine tenths were seen once. Input material: total CD8+ T cells from PBMCs. These receptors were taken from a human donor with chronic hepatitis B virus infection. The CDR3 runs from the conserved cysteine through the conserved F or W. D genes are given only for firm matches. Clone size, where shown, is once, few, many, or a class for clones that have expanded.

size: NA
D: TRBD2
J: TRBJ2-3
V: TRBV4-1
CDR3: CASSRGLTDTQYF
DNA: TGCGCCAGCAGCCGGGGACTAACAGATACGCAGTATTTT

size: NA
D: NA
J: TRBJ2-5
V: TRBV19
CDR3: CASSIGPSRETQYF
DNA: TGTGCCAGTAGTATCGGTCCCTCCCGAGAGACCCAGTACTTC

size: NA
D: NA
J: TRBJ1-1
V: TRBV11-2
CDR3: CASSLVTDSMNTEAFF
DNA: TGTGCCAGCAGCTTAGTAACGGACAGCATGAACACTGAAGCTTTCTTT

size: few
D: NA
J: TRBJ2-5
V: TRBV5-1
CDR3: CASSSEGGYLETQYF
DNA: TGCGCCAGCAGCTCCGAGGGGGGGTATCTGGAGACCCAGTACTTC

size: NA
D: NA
J: TRBJ1-4
V: TRBV7-9
CDR3: CASSSPDWGEGEKLFF
DNA: TGTGCCAGCAGCTCCCCTGACTGGGGTGAAGGTGAAAAACTGTTTTTT

size: NA
D: TRBD1
J: TRBJ1-5
V: TRBV7-8
CDR3: CASSLVQGGDQPQHF
DNA: TGTGCCAGCAGCTTAGTACAGGGGGGCGATCAGCCCCAGCATTTT

size: NA
D: TRBD2
J: TRBJ2-5
V: TRBV5-3
CDR3: CARSLPSGQETQYF
DNA: TGTGCCAGAAGCTTGCCTAGCGGCCAAGAAACCCAGTACTTC

size: once
D: TRBD2
J: TRBJ2-1
V: TRBV9
CDR3: CASSPPPGRGDEQFF
DNA: TGTGCCAGCAGCCCCCCTCCAGGCCGGGGGGATGAGCAGTTCTTC

size: NA
D: TRBD1
J: TRBJ1-4
V: TRBV7-2
CDR3: CASSWGDRGLEKLFF
DNA: TGTGCCAGCAGCTGGGGGGACAGGGGGCTGGAAAAACTGTTTTTT

size: NA
D: NA
J: TRBJ2-7
V: TRBV9
CDR3: CASSVEGYEQYF
DNA: TGTGCCAGCAGCGTAGAGGGCTACGAGCAGTACTTC

size: NA
D: TRBD1
J: TRBJ1-5
V: TRBV28
CDR3: CASSYRGSTGVAQHF
DNA: TGTGCCAGCAGTTACAGGGGGTCGACAGGGGTGGCCCAGCATTTT

size: NA
D: TRBD2
J: TRBJ2-2
V: TRBV4-1
CDR3: CASSGLAGVGTGELFF
DNA: TGCGCCAGCAGCGGACTAGCGGGAGTAGGGACCGGGGAGCTGTTTTTT

size: NA
D: TRBD2
J: TRBJ2-1
V: TRBV6-6
CDR3: CASSSRAGSYNEQFF
DNA: TGTGCCAGCAGCTCCCGAGCGGGAAGCTACAATGAGCAGTTCTTC

size: NA
D: NA
J: TRBJ2-1
V: TRBV6-6
CDR3: CASSYSSSEQFF
DNA: TGTGCCAGCAGTTACTCTAGCAGCGAGCAGTTCTTC

size: NA
D: TRBD2
J: TRBJ2-1
V: TRBV5-3
CDR3: CARSVNSGRATYNEQFF
DNA: TGTGCCAGAAGCGTAAATAGCGGGAGGGCCACCTACAATGAGCAGTTCTTC

size: NA
D: NA
J: TRBJ1-1
V: TRBV7-3
CDR3: CASSLMGGIEAEAFF
DNA: TGTGCCAGCAGCTTAATGGGAGGTATCGAGGCTGAAGCTTTCTTT

size: NA
D: NA
J: TRBJ2-2
V: TRBV11-2
CDR3: CASSPGRASTGELFF
DNA: TGTGCCAGCAGCCCAGGAAGGGCGTCCACCGGGGAGCTGTTTTTT

size: few
D: TRBD1
J: TRBJ1-1
V: TRBV2
CDR3: CASSRDRGLEAFF
DNA: TGTGCCAGCAGCCGCGACAGGGGGCTTGAAGCTTTCTTT

size: NA
D: NA
J: TRBJ1-1
V: TRBV28
CDR3: CASTYQFWANTEAFF
DNA: TGTGCCAGCACCTATCAATTCTGGGCGAACACTGAAGCTTTCTTT

size: NA
D: TRBD1
J: TRBJ2-2
V: TRBV7-9
CDR3: CASPRGQGPTGELFF
DNA: TGTGCCAGCCCAAGGGGGCAGGGACCCACCGGGGAGCTGTTTTTT

size: NA
D: NA
J: TRBJ1-5
V: TRBV30
CDR3: CAWRILGSNQPQHF
DNA: TGTGCCTGGAGGATCCTAGGGAGCAATCAGCCCCAGCATTTT

size: NA
D: NA
J: TRBJ1-4
V: TRBV6-6
CDR3: CASSLKQGAINEKLFF
DNA: TGTGCCAGCAGTTTGAAACAGGGAGCGATTAATGAAAAACTGTTTTTT

size: NA
D: NA
J: TRBJ1-1
V: TRBV4-1
CDR3: CASSQVMNTEAFF
DNA: TGCGCCAGCAGCCAAGTGATGAACACTGAAGCTTTCTTT

size: NA
D: TRBD1
J: TRBJ2-3
V: TRBV10-3
CDR3: CAISTTSRDRSQYF
DNA: TGTGCCATCAGTACAACTTCTCGGGACAGGTCCCAGTATTTT

size: few
D: NA
J: TRBJ1-2
V: TRBV4-2
CDR3: CASSQERGPYGYTF
DNA: TGTGCCAGCAGCCAAGAGCGAGGGCCCTATGGCTACACCTTC

size: NA
D: NA
J: TRBJ1-4
V: TRBV4-2
CDR3: CASSQEDFTNEKLFF
DNA: TGTGCCAGCAGCCAAGAAGATTTTACTAATGAAAAACTGTTTTTT

size: NA
D: NA
J: TRBJ2-1
V: TRBV28
CDR3: CASSRGYEQFF
DNA: TGTGCCAGCAGCCGCGGGTATGAGCAGTTCTTC

size: NA
D: NA
J: TRBJ2-1
V: TRBV4-2
CDR3: CASSQEPGVVHNEQFF
DNA: TGTGCCAGCAGCCAAGAACCCGGAGTGGTACACAATGAGCAGTTCTTC

size: NA
D: NA
J: TRBJ1-4
V: TRBV6-6
CDR3: CASNHGNEKLFF
DNA: TGTGCCAGCAATCACGGTAATGAAAAACTGTTTTTT

size: once
D: NA
J: TRBJ1-5
V: TRBV5-6
CDR3: CASSLMGTHQPQHF
DNA: TGTGCCAGCAGCTTGATGGGGACCCATCAGCCCCAGCATTTT

size: NA
D: TRBD2
J: TRBJ2-1
V: TRBV5-1
CDR3: CASSTGTSSYNEQFF
DNA: TGCGCCAGCAGCACTGGGACTAGCAGTTACAATGAGCAGTTCTTC